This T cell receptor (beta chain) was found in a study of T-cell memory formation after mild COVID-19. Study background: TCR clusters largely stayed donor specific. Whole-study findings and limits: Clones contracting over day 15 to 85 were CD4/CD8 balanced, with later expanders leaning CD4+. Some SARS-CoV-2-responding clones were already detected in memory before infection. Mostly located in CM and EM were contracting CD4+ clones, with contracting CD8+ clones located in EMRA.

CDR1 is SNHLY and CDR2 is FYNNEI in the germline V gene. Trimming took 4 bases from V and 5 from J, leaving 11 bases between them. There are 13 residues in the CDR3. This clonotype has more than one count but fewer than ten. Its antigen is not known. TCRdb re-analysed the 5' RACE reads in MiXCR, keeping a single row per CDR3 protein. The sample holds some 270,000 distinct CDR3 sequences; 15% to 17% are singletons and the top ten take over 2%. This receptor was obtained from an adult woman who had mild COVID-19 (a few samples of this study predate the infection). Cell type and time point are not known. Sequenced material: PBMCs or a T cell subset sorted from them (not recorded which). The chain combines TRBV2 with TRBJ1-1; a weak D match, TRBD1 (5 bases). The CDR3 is CASSGGPLTEAFF. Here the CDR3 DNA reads TGTGCCAGCAGTGGGGGCCCGTTAACTGAAGCTTTCTTT.